These 17 T cell receptor beta chains share one sample of origin, sequenced in a study of CD8+ T cells in alopecia areata. Reverse transcribed after extraction, RNA yielded cDNA as the sequencing template. TCRdb's table, derived via immunoSEQ multiplex PCR, lists solely in-frame clones and lacks some. Of about 210,000 clones listed, approximately 47% are singletons. Documented treatment: oral pan-JAK inhibitor, 5-10 mg twice daily. The sample consisted of CD4+ T cells sorted from blood, taken at approximately week 36, from a patient treated with tofacitinib. The source is a human donor with alopecia areata.

This clone was counted a single time. The V call is TRBV2, the J call TRBJ2-5; maybe TRBD2 (5 bases). The length of the CDR3 is 15 residues. Germline CDR1 is SNHLY and CDR2 is FYNNEI. The ends were cut back, 2 bases at V and 2 bases at J, with 12 bases in the middle. The CDR3 sequence: CASSERDYRQETQYF. In DNA, the CDR3 is TGTGCCAGCAGTGAACGAGACTATAGACAAGAGACCCAGTACTTC.

Of note for this clone: At one of its ends the junction is not consistent with the germline gene, which may arise from a read error. The chain couples TRBV4-1 to TRBJ2-3; tentative D call: TRBD1 (6 bases). CDR1 is MGHRA, CDR2 YSYEKL, per germline. The CDR3 is 16 amino acids. CDR3 coding DNA: TGTGCCAGCAGCCAAGCTCGGACAGCCAGCACAGATACGCAGTATTTT. This sequence encodes CASSQARTASTDTQYF.

This clone was counted between two and nine times. The chain links TRBV16 to TRBJ1-5; D not resolved. This CDR3 contains 12 residues. Trimming pared 4 bases from V and 3 bases from J, leaving 4 bases between. Per the germline V gene, CDR1 is KGHSY and CDR2 is FQNENV. CDR3 loop: CASSRPNQPQHF. CDR3 bases: TGTGCCAGCAGCCGCCCCAATCAGCCCCAGCATTTT.

V usage is TRBV18 and J usage is TRBJ2-1; D may be TRBD2 (7 bases). V lost 4 bases to trimming and J lost 7 bases, with 14 bases between them. This CDR3 has 14 amino acids. Germline CDR1 KGHSH, CDR2 LQKENI. CDR3 DNA: TGTGCCAGCTCACTGGCAGGGGAGGGGAATGAGCAGTTCTTC. Residues: CASSLAGEGNEQFF.

This clone has ten or more counts. The chain combines TRBV9 with TRBJ2-5; D is undetermined. Per the germline V gene, CDR1 is SGDLS and CDR2 is YYNGEE. Trimming removed 3 bases from V and 5 bases from J, with 17 bases in between. There are 15 residues in the CDR3. CDR3 in amino acids: CASSAGVRMSETQYF. The CDR3 DNA reads TGTGCCAGCAGCGCCGGAGTCAGGATGTCCGAGACCCAGTACTTC.

Turning to this clone: Germline is not matched at one junction end, which may reflect a read error. This chain uses TRBV7-2 with TRBJ2-7; 12 positions agree with TRBD2. CDR1 is SGHTA, CDR2 FQGNSA, per germline. The CDR3 sequence is 16 residues long. CDR3 in amino acids: CASSIATSGRTYEQYF. As DNA, the CDR3 is TGTGCCAGCAGCATAGCTACTAGCGGGAGGACTTACGAGCAGTACTTC.

J is TRBJ1-5 and V is TRBV9; 7 nucleotides match TRBD1. With 3 bases clipped from V and 1 base from J, the junction kept 1 base outside the gene matches. Germline CDR1 is SGDLS and CDR2 is YYNGEE. This CDR3 comprises 14 residues. The CDR3 spells CASSATGSNQPQHF. In nucleotides, the CDR3 is TGTGCCAGCAGCGCGACAGGGAGCAATCAGCCCCAGCATTTT.

This sequence joins TRBV6-5 and TRBJ2-5; possibly TRBD1 for D (5 bases). This CDR3 region has 13 residues. V was trimmed by 2 bases and J by 7 bases, leaving 11 bases between them. Germline V gene lookup returns CDR1 MNHEY and CDR2 SVGAGI. As DNA, the CDR3 is TGTGCCAGCAGTTACGGGGCCCGTGGGACCCAGTACTTC. This translates into CASSYGARGTQYF.

This clone was recorded only once. J is TRBJ2-3 and V is TRBV6-5; 8 bases line up with TRBD2. V gave up 5 bases and J gave up 9 bases; unmatched junction bases: 13. Germline V gene sequence: CDR1 MNHEY, CDR2 SVGAGI. The CDR3 has 15 amino acids. The CDR3 loop is CASSHLTSGGRTQYF. The CDR3 DNA is TGTGCCAGCAGTCACCTCACTAGCGGAGGAAGAACGCAGTATTTT.

A few counts support this clone. An end of the junction does not agree with germline; a read error may underlie this. The CDR3 nucleotides read TGTGCCAGCAGCTTACGGACATCCTCCGAGCAGTACTTC. This codes for CASSLRTSSEQYF. The chain links TRBV7-2 to TRBJ2-7; tentatively, D is TRBD1 (5 bases). The CDR3 loop spans 13 amino acids. Germline loops: CDR1 SGHTA, CDR2 FQGNSA.

CDR3 sequence reads: CASGGQPSSGANVLTF. CDR3 sequence (DNA): TGCGCCAGTGGGGGACAGCCGAGCTCTGGGGCCAACGTCCTGACTTTC. The chain recombines TRBV5-1 with TRBJ2-6; 7 positions match TRBD1. This CDR3 has 16 amino acids. V lost 8 bases to trimming and J lost 0 bases; unmatched junction nucleotides: 8. CDR1 is SGHRS, CDR2 YFSETQ, per germline. The entire variable domain, with the rest obtained from reference TRBV5-1 and TRBJ2-6, is as follows: KAGVTQTPRYLIKTRGQQVTLSCSPISGHRSVSWYQQTPGQGLQFLFEYFSETQRNKGNFPGRFSGRQFSNSRSEMNVSTLELGDSALYLCASGGQPSSGANVLTFGAGSRLTVL.

This clone was found a few times. V is TRBV30 and J is TRBJ2-5, with 9 bases matching TRBD2. The germline CDR1 and CDR2 sequences are GTSNPN and SVGIG (reference sequence). The CDR3 length is 14 residues. V shed 8 bases and J 5 bases; nucleotides not matched to a gene: 12. The CDR3 region is CALARREGRETQYF. As DNA, the CDR3 is TGTGCCCTCGCCCGGCGGGAGGGGAGGGAGACCCAGTACTTC.

This clone showed up just a few times. The chain combines TRBV7-2 with TRBJ1-1; D is undetermined. The CDR3 has 14 amino acids. Germline values: CDR1 SGHTA, CDR2 FQGNSA. V lost 1 base to trimming and J lost 1 base, with 7 bases between them. The CDR3 DNA is TGTGCCAGCAGCTTAGGGTCAGCGAACACTGAAGCTTTCTTT. The encoded protein is CASSLGSANTEAFF.

This chain links TRBV30 with TRBJ2-7, with D perhaps TRBD2 (7 bases). Trimming cost V 0 bases and J 2 bases, with 11 bases left between them. CDR3 length: 14 residues. In germline, CDR1 is GTSNPN, CDR2 SVGIG (reference sequence). CDR3 sequence: CAWSVGGVAYEQYF. The CDR3 bases are TGTGCCTGGAGTGTAGGGGGGGTGGCCTACGAGCAGTACTTC.

The chain is built from TRBV6-5 and TRBJ1-1; D ambiguous. This CDR3 comprises 13 residues. Per the germline V gene, CDR1 is MNHEY and CDR2 is SVGAGI. The V gene lost 6 bases and the J gene lost 1 base, with 9 bases spanning the gap. In DNA, the CDR3 is TGTGCCAGCAGGCTACAGCGGAACACTGAAGCTTTCTTT. This codes for CASRLQRNTEAFF.

The chain employs TRBV2 and TRBJ2-7, with a tentative D call TRBD2 (5 bases). Germline loops: CDR1 SNHLY, CDR2 FYNNEI. Between the trimmed V and J ends, which lost 4 bases and 1 base, there was a span of 5 bases. The CDR3 is 12 amino acids. The CDR3: CASSGESYEQYF. CDR3 nucleotide sequence: TGTGCCAGCAGTGGGGAGTCCTACGAGCAGTACTTC.

The table lists this clone with a few counts. The V and J genes are TRBV14 and TRBJ2-6; D call uncertain. The CDR3 has 14 amino acids. CDR1 and CDR2 (germline): SGHDN, FVKESK. Trimming removed 4 bases at V and 0 bases at J, with 4 bases between. The CDR3 is CASSPPSGANVLTF. In DNA, the CDR3 is TGTGCCAGCAGCCCACCCTCTGGGGCCAACGTCCTGACTTTC.